This TCR beta chain was found in a study of Ad26.COV2.S vaccination and SARS-CoV-2 variants (TCRdb year 2021). Study-wide context: Vaccine-arm donors were drawn from COV1001, a multicentre, randomized, double-blind, placebo-controlled phase I-IIa trial of Ad26.COV2.S in healthy adults. Ad26.COV2.S was administered intramuscularly at 5 x 10^10 or 1 x 10^11 viral particles, either as a single shot or as two shots given 56 days apart. The specificity and breadth of SARS-CoV-2-reactive T cell receptors after Ad26.COV2.S vaccination were assessed by TCRbeta repertoire sequencing. A total of 32 samples were included in the TCR-sequenced set, comprising 19 Ad26.COV2.S vaccine recipients, 5 placebo recipients and 8 SARS-CoV-2 convalescent individuals. Participants in the trial were split at random into five groups of five each, receiving low-dose or high-dose Ad26.COV2.S once or twice, or else placebo on both occasions. Investigators did not know the trial group allocation while performing experiments and assessing outcomes.

The immunoSEQ Assay was the method used to sequence TCRbeta CDR3 regions. After extraction, genomic DNA underwent amplification by bias-controlled multiplex PCR, followed by high-throughput sequencing. The original pipeline was this. To quantify the absolute abundance of every unique TCRbeta CDR3 region, sequences were collapsed and filtered. T cell fraction was estimated by normalizing TCRbeta template counts to usable DNA, which was measured by amplifying reference genes present in all nucleated cells. Repertoire TCRs were annotated as SARS-CoV-2-specific by exact matching of V gene, CDR3 amino acid sequence and J gene to a known reactive TCR set. The reference SARS-CoV-2 TCR set was obtained from MIRA and was filtered for enrichment in COVID-19-positive ImmuneCODE repertoires, whereby public or cross-reactive TCRs were removed. Using the MIRA antigens, annotated TCRs were further analysed by specific ORF or by position within an ORF. Breadth was defined as annotated unique rearrangements over total unique productive rearrangements; depth was the summed frequency of those rearrangements. Two-sided Wilcoxon rank-sum tests were applied when comparing TCR breadth between groups. TCRdb obtained this table from immuneACCESS and retained in-frame rearrangements with V and J assigned. These tables miss some clones; where compared with another copy, unresolved V genes account for less than half of the shortfall, and the remainder is unexplained. The V and J calls and clone size are taken from that table; D and trimming were inferred from the DNA. In all, the sample holds some 520,000 clones, and around nine tenths of those were seen once. The ten largest clones represent around 13% of the sample.

Based on the germline V gene, the CDR1 and CDR2 sequences are MDHEN and SYDVKM. V sheds 6 bases and J sheds 4 bases, leaving 12 bases between their ends. Taken from cysteine to phenylalanine, the CDR3 has 13 residues. Only the CDR3 region is kept as DNA, spanning 39 bases read in frame from base 1. Explained via the paper, the treatment or condition label denotes: roughly 20 received Ad26.COV2.S at low or high dose, single or two shots; roughly five received placebo; per-sample allocation not given. Repertoires of vaccine and placebo recipients were sequenced from samples taken on day 63 after the first injection. Cohort 1b enrolled roughly 25 adults aged 18-55 years at a single site in Boston, USA, between 29 July and 7 August 2020. Ad26.COV2.S was a replication-incompetent adenovirus type 26 vector that expressed a prefusion-stabilized SARS-CoV-2 spike protein derived from the original Wuhan strain.

Study-wide findings and limitations: After vaccination, substantial breadth of spike-specific CD8+ and CD4+ T cell responses was reported. Compared with placebo recipients, Ad26.COV2.S recipients showed higher spike-specific TCR breadth (P = 0.0014). Non-spike TCR breadth was comparable between vaccine and placebo recipients, consistent with the vaccine containing only spike. Comparing responses between vaccine doses or regimens was not something the study was powered to do. According to the authors, total T cell responses may have been underestimated by the TCR breadth and depth analyses.

For this clone: Its antigen is currently not known. One base away there is no much larger clone; base qualities are not given.

The TCR comes from a person aged 18-65 years who received the Ad26.COV2.S COVID-19 vaccine or a placebo. The chain couples TRBV28 to TRBJ1-2; no D segment can be confidently identified. Material: peripheral blood, obtained in a trial of Ad26.COV2.S vaccine versus placebo. The CDR3 loop reads CASSPPRLYGYTF. The nucleotide sequence is given as TGTGCCAGCAGCCCACCCCGACTCTATGGCTACACCTTC.